This T cell receptor (beta chain) was found in a study of cytomegalovirus exposure and HLA in healthy donors (dated by TCRdb to about 2017). About the full investigation: An earlier analysis of several hundred of the donors reported approximately 290 Gb of sequence data and 100 million to 130 million unique TCR beta sequences from 150 million to 200 million T cells. Around 320 gigabases of sequencing data and 70 million to 100 million unique TCR sequences were included in an early release covering roughly 600 HLA-typed donors. The genetic ancestry cluster associated with self-reported Caucasian donors included over 65% of the 300 to 400 genotyped donors. The study was designed to test whether signatures of past pathogen exposure could be identified by cataloging public T cell receptors. The study used immunosequencing to profile the T cell repertoires of approximately 630 subjects and linked those repertoires to cytomegalovirus serostatus. Besides the first cohort of more than 650 subjects, a separate validation cohort made up of 120 different subjects was used. To predict cytomegalovirus infection status, the study brought together high-throughput TCR immunosequencing, statistical association of individual TCRs with disease status, and machine learning. A later analysis re-examined previously published TCR beta repertoires from more than 550 donors and added high-resolution HLA genotyping to investigate patterns of TCR occurrence. Rather than using new phenotypic data, the later analysis identified candidate immune exposures from TCR beta sequences and from how often those sequences occurred across donors. An earlier analysis of 587 of the donors used high-throughput TCR beta sequencing to judge whether each TCR beta V gene segment behaved as functional or pseudogenic. Donor age, sex, ethnicity and CMV serostatus were compiled alongside the repertoire data. Genome-wide SNP genotypes for about three fifths of the 666 donors were used in a later genetic analysis, which treated that subset as a discovery cohort. All discovery cohort repertoires had been generated on a single sequencing platform. Class I and class II HLA loci were covered by the typing at four-digit resolution. The number of donors typed differed by locus, with roughly 629-640 for A, B, C, DRB1 and DQB1, roughly 550 for DQA1, 606 for DPA1, and approximately 470 for DPB1. Roughly five DR-DQ haplotypes were handled as single units for association and clustering because linkage in the cohort was strong. On average, 235,054 unique TCR beta nucleotide sequences were sequenced per donor among 398 genotyped donors of the cohort, with 15% to 20% of those sequences being non-productive. Here is what the overall study found, with its caveats: The authors suggested that the approach could potentially be extended to other disease states and immunological phenotypes. In an earlier analysis of more than 450 of the donors, most TCR beta V segments were observed in productive rearrangements about 90% or about 30% of the time, broadly matching IMGT annotations. Assigning TCR associations to individual alleles was difficult when HLA alleles, especially DR and DQ, strongly co-occurred. While some public TCRs were present in many individuals, most TCR sequences turned up only very rarely across donors. The only immune exposure information available for the cohort was CMV serostatus. In this cohort, only TCR beta chains were sequenced, and detectable features were limited by the absence of alpha or paired-chain data. In a later analysis, most CMV-associated TCR beta chains were found to appear HLA-restricted, with HLA associations seemingly driven largely by CMV exposure. Some IMGT-functional V segments, including TRBV6-2 and TRBV6-3, could not be told apart with the 87-base-pair reads, so those segments were excluded. V-gene and J-gene trimming of TCR beta chains was associated with a missense DCLRE1C variant in a later genetic analysis, and the association was replicated in an independent cohort. In a later analysis, HLA-associated TCR beta chains were found to be more clonally expanded and to have lower generation probabilities than equally common non-associated chains. According to a later genetic analysis, donors in an Asian-associated ancestry cluster had fewer N-insertions in productive TCRs than the roughly 700-donor mean. Roughly uniform sequencing depth across donors was assumed in presence/absence analyses, although this assumption may not hold. A cluster of highly shared sequence variants was judged likely to be a technical artifact of the sequencing pipeline. Because counts were too low, seventeen rarely observed V segments, including chromosome 9 orphons, were left out of the earlier analysis of several hundred of the donors. In a later analysis, several top co-occurrence clusters were reported to appear linked to parvovirus B19, influenza, CMV and Epstein-Barr virus. In vitro tests confirmed that a few of the cytomegalovirus-associated TCR beta chains recognize cytomegalovirus antigens. The classifier was reported to diagnose cytomegalovirus status with high specificity and sensitivity in both the original cohort and the validation cohort. Because HLA typing was unavailable for some donors at each locus, only the typed subset was used in association tests. Correlated functional status among segregating V segments might reflect linkage disequilibrium, but an unknown experimental factor could not be ruled out. A further reported finding was that TCR beta sequences accurately predicted the HLA-A and HLA-B alleles for most subjects in the first cohort. A later analysis associated 15,000 or so TCR beta sequences with specific HLA alleles at a false discovery rate of 0.05. In a later analysis, TCR association rates were found to vary across HLA loci, with the most associated TCRs seen for DRB1 alleles and the fewest for HLA-C alleles. The study listed 150 to 200 TCR beta chains as associated with cytomegalovirus.

The cohort was made up of about 670 healthy bone marrow donors. Cohort members were all nominally healthy when sampled, although unrecorded immune exposures were likely present. The donor tested CMV seronegative, placing the donor among the 352 seronegative members of the cohort. A peripheral blood sample was collected from each donor, and TCR beta sequencing was performed on peripheral blood mononuclear cells. The Qiagen DNeasy Blood Extraction Kit was used to extract genomic DNA from the blood cell samples. Receptors were amplified or captured by the immunoSEQ multiplex PCR assay. For the multiplex PCR, a mixture combining 60 forward primers for TCR Vbeta segments and 13 reverse primers for TCR Jbeta segments was used. A multiplex PCR assay on genomic DNA amplified the CDR3 region of rearranged TCR beta genes. On the Illumina HiSeq System, the amplified TCR beta libraries were sequenced as 87-base-pair reads. In the paper's pipeline: A later analysis counted approximately 76 million unique TCR beta chains across the 550 to 800 repertoires, and 10 million to 11 million of these chains were shared by at least two donors. A nearest-neighbor algorithm error-corrected the raw reads and collapsed the reads into unique sequences, merging closely related sequences to remove PCR and sequencing errors. V, D and J gene segments were assigned by aligning CDR3 sequences to IMGT reference sequences. For a sequence to be retained, a match of at least six nucleotides was required to both a V gene segment and a J gene segment. Rearrangements were called productive when the CDR3 lacked stop codons and stayed in frame with V and J; all others were non-productive. Following IMGT convention, CDR3 was defined as the stretch from the second conserved V-encoded cysteine up to the conserved J-encoded phenylalanine. In an earlier analysis of approximately 590 of the donors, sequences lacking an unambiguous match to a single V gene segment were excluded. An earlier analysis of about 590 of the donors classified V segments as functional when productive rearrangements were above 56.7% and as segregating when the standard deviation between donors was above 5%. A statistical classification framework was developed to diagnose cytomegalovirus status using the catalog of TCR beta chain sequences. A later analysis assigned V and J genes by comparing TCR nucleotide sequences with IMGT/GENE-DB human TR gene sequences. Using the TCRdist pipeline, a later analysis assigned CDR3 sequences along with most-parsimonious VDJ recombination scenarios. A later analysis defined each TCR beta chain by its CDR3 amino acid sequence plus V-gene family, and excluded reads lacking a unique V-gene family. To address suspected cross-contamination and a sequencing artifact, a later analysis removed under 600 highly shared, low-generation-probability nucleotide sequences. A later analysis calculated a clonal expansion index for each public chain from normalized within-repertoire ranks of inferred template counts. A later analysis computed generation probabilities with a VDJ recombination model fitted to out-of-frame rearrangements, and checked the results against IGoR. Hypergeometric tests were used in a later analysis to score TCR-TCR, TCR-HLA and TCR-CMV co-occurrence, with a repertoire-size bias correction applied to the TCR pairs. In a later analysis, false discovery rates were estimated by permuting HLA or CMV assignments 20 times. In a later analysis, co-occurring TCRs were grouped using DBSCAN, and TCRdist sequence similarity was added for clustering within HLA-allele-positive subsets. Co-occurrence clustering excluded repertoires with fewer than 30,000 or more than 120,000 public chains, plus five with anomalous nucleotide sharing. Not all clones reach the TCRdb copy of this immuneACCESS table, which keeps in-frame sequences only. Checked studies attribute under half of the gap to unresolved V genes and leave the rest unexplained. The DNA was the basis for D and trimming; V, J and clone size are from that table. The sample records 110,000 or so clones, 82% of which are singletons. The ten largest make up roughly 2.5% of the sample.

V gives up 4 bases and J gives up 10 bases, and the segment between their germline ends measures 13 bases. CDR1 LNHDA and CDR2 SQIVND are derived from the germline V gene (reference sequence). The CDR3 has 12 amino acids, counting the end cysteine and phenylalanine. Only CDR3 DNA remains: 36 bases, in frame from the first base. A note on this clone: Its antigen remains unidentified. No clone much larger than this one lies a single base away; base qualities are absent.

In this chain, TRBV19 is recombined with TRBJ1-2; the D gene cannot be named for sure. Sequencing was done on a sample of PBMCs. The receptor was isolated from a woman younger than 30 in good health and CMV-seronegative. DNA sequence: TGTGCCAGTAGTACAGACAACTTTGACTACACCTTC. Its amino acids are CASSTDNFDYTF.